This is a list of T cell receptor beta chains from one sample in a study of blood T cell repertoires in COVID-19. The data were produced by immunoSEQ multiplex PCR, yet TCRdb's version contains in-frame clones alone and is incomplete. This table has 250,000 to 400,000 clones, approximately 89% appearing once. The source material was peripheral blood. The receptors were sampled from a woman aged 25 to 39 with COVID-19, enrolled during active disease. CDR3s include the opening cysteine and the closing phenylalanine or tryptophan. The D gene is left open where the match is weak. Size values are once, few and many counts, or a class for expanded clones, and some rows have none.

cdr3_nt | cdr3_aa | clone_size | j_call | d_call | v_call
TGCAGCGTTGTGGAGCGGGGGAGCGGGGTGTCCCAGTACTTC | CSVVERGSGVSQYF | NA | TRBJ2-5 | TRBD2 | TRBV29-1
TGCGCCAGCAGCCAGAGCGGGACATCGAACACTGAAGCTTTCTTT | CASSQSGTSNTEAFF | NA | TRBJ1-1 | NA | TRBV4-3
TGTGCCAGCAGAACTGGACAGGGGTTGCAGTTGGCTGAAGCTTTCTTT | CASRTGQGLQLAEAFF | NA | TRBJ1-1 | TRBD1 | TRBV6-6
TGTGCCACCGGGACAGGGAGCGCGGGAAACATTCAGTACTTC | CATGTGSAGNIQYF | NA | TRBJ2-4 | TRBD1 | TRBV15
TGCAGTGGTGGGACAGTAAGTGGCTACACCTTC | CSGGTVSGYTF | NA | TRBJ1-2 | TRBD1 | TRBV29-1
TGTGCCAGCAGCTTAGTGCACTACCCCCAAGAGACCCAGTACTTC | CASSLVHYPQETQYF | once | TRBJ2-5 | NA | TRBV11-2
TGTGCCAGCAGTTTCTACGGAGAGGAGGCCGGGGAGCTGTTTTTT | CASSFYGEEAGELFF | NA | TRBJ2-2 | NA | TRBV27
TGTGCCAGTAGTATACAGGGGAGAACTGAAGCTTTCTTT | CASSIQGRTEAFF | NA | TRBJ1-1 | NA | TRBV19
TGTGCCAGCAGCCAAGTGGGGGGGATCGGCTATGGCTACACCTTC | CASSQVGGIGYGYTF | once | TRBJ1-2 | NA | TRBV3-1/TRBV3-2
TGTGCCACCTCGCAGGGGAACTATGGCTACACCTTC | CATSQGNYGYTF | NA | TRBJ1-2 | NA | TRBV18
TGTGCCACCCTCCGGACTTTCCAAGGTGCGGGCTACACCTTC | CATLRTFQGAGYTF | once | TRBJ1-2 | NA | TRBV6-5
TGTGCCAGCAGCTTCTCCTCTGGGGCCAACGTCCTGACTTTC | CASSFSSGANVLTF | NA | TRBJ2-6 | NA | TRBV7-9
TGTGCCATCAGTGAGTCTTCAATGAACACCGGGGAGCTGTTTTTT | CAISESSMNTGELFF | NA | TRBJ2-2 | NA | TRBV10-3
TGTGCCAGCAGCTCCCCTGGGGGGACAGAGTTAAACTATGGCTACACCTTC | CASSSPGGTELNYGYTF | few | TRBJ1-2 | TRBD1 | TRBV5-4
TGTGCCACCAGTGATTCCGGTGAAGAGACCCAGTACTTC | CATSDSGEETQYF | NA | TRBJ2-5 | NA | TRBV24-1
TGTGCCAGCAGCGTTGGGGACAGGGGACAACTTAACTATGGCTACACCTTC | CASSVGDRGQLNYGYTF | NA | TRBJ1-2 | TRBD1 | TRBV9
TGTGCCAGCACGTTAGGGGGCCCCCGGTACAATGAGCAGTTCTTC | CASTLGGPRYNEQFF | NA | TRBJ2-1 | TRBD1 | TRBV27
TGTGCCAGCAGCCATCGTGGACAGGGGATCACTAACTATGGCTACACCTTC | CASSHRGQGITNYGYTF | NA | TRBJ1-2 | TRBD1 | TRBV4-2
TGCGCCAGCAGCCCTAAACAGGGTGACCTCCACTTT | CASSPKQGDLHF | NA | TRBJ1-6 | NA | TRBV4-1
TGTGCCAGTAGCCTCTCCGGGACTACCCACAATGAGCAGTTCTTC | CASSLSGTTHNEQFF | NA | TRBJ2-1 | TRBD2 | TRBV19
TGTGCCTTACTCGCTGGGGCCAACGTCCTGACTTTC | CALLAGANVLTF | once | TRBJ2-6 | NA | TRBV30
TGTGCCAGCAGCCAACAGACAGGGGGTGGAAACACCATATATTTT | CASSQQTGGGNTIYF | few | TRBJ1-3 | TRBD1 | TRBV14
TGCAGCGTTGACATCCGCGATAAAACAGGGTCCTTAGGATTCTTT | CSVDIRDKTGSLGFF | NA | TRBJ1-1 | NA | TRBV29-1
TGTGCCAGCAGTTACCAGGGGACCCAGTACTTC | CASSYQGTQYF | NA | TRBJ2-5 | NA | TRBV6-5
TGTGCCAGCAGCCTTGTTGGGGGGAGCAATCAGCCCCAGCATTTT | CASSLVGGSNQPQHF | NA | TRBJ1-5 | NA | TRBV27
TGCGCCAGCAGCTTGGCGGGATGGAACACTGAAGCTTTCTTT | CASSLAGWNTEAFF | NA | TRBJ1-1 | NA | TRBV5-1
TGTGCCATCAGTGGGGGGACAGAGGATGAAGCTTTCTTT | CAISGGTEDEAFF | NA | TRBJ1-1 | TRBD1 | TRBV10-3
TGTGCCAGCAGCGTAGTAGGGCAGGGGGCCTACAATGAGCAGTTCTTC | CASSVVGQGAYNEQFF | NA | TRBJ2-1 | TRBD1 | TRBV9
TGTGCCAGCAGTCCCGGGACATACCCCTACGCAAACACCATATATTTT | CASSPGTYPYANTIYF | NA | TRBJ1-3 | NA | TRBV6-6
TGCGCCAGCAGTTTTTCGGGACAGCCCCAGCATTTT | CASSFSGQPQHF | NA | TRBJ1-5 | NA | TRBV10-2
TGTGCCAGCAGCCCGGGGACTAGCGGGAGGGAGACCCAGTACTTC | CASSPGTSGRETQYF | NA | TRBJ2-5 | TRBD2 | TRBV7-3
TGTGCCAGTAGTAAGGCGGGGATGGGGACCCAGTACTTC | CASSKAGMGTQYF | NA | TRBJ2-5 | NA | TRBV19
TGTGCCAGCAGTCTAGGGGGACAGAGCTACTATGGCTACACCTTC | CASSLGGQSYYGYTF | NA | TRBJ1-2 | TRBD1 | TRBV27
TGTGCCAGCAGTTTGGCGGGGGAAGAGCCCCAGCATTTT | CASSLAGEEPQHF | few | TRBJ1-5 | NA | TRBV27
TGTGCCAGCAGCTTTCTGCGGGGGGGCGGGGAGACCCAGTACTTC | CASSFLRGGGETQYF | NA | TRBJ2-5 | TRBD2 | TRBV3-1/TRBV3-2
TGCGCCAGCAGCCAGGACCGGACTAGCGGAGATACGCAGTATTTT | CASSQDRTSGDTQYF | NA | TRBJ2-3 | TRBD2 | TRBV4-3
TGTGCCAGCAGTGAATTAGGGGGTGCCACTGAAGCTTTCTTT | CASSELGGATEAFF | NA | TRBJ1-1 | NA | TRBV2
TGTGCCAGCAGTGAAAGGACAGGGACAGGGGGAACGCATGGCTACACCTTC | CASSERTGTGGTHGYTF | NA | TRBJ1-2 | TRBD1 | TRBV2
TGCGCCAGCAGCCCCCGGACACTTACCAGCTCCTATAATTCACCCCTCCACTTT | CASSPRTLTSSYNSPLHF | NA | TRBJ1-6 | NA | TRBV4-1
TGTGCCAGCAACCTGGGAGGGAGCACCTCCTACGAGCAGTACTTC | CASNLGGSTSYEQYF | NA | TRBJ2-7 | TRBD2 | TRBV7-8
TGTGCCTGGAACCTAGGGAGCCTTACCACAGATACGCAGTATTTT | CAWNLGSLTTDTQYF | NA | TRBJ2-3 | NA | TRBV30
TGTGCCAGCAGCTTAGGGGGCAAGAAAGAAAAACTGTTTTTT | CASSLGGKKEKLFF | many | TRBJ1-4 | TRBD1 | TRBV5-4
TGTGCCAGCAGCCGCACTGGGGGGGCCTATGGCTACACCTTC | CASSRTGGAYGYTF | NA | TRBJ1-2 | NA | TRBV3-1/TRBV3-2
TGTGCCAGCAGCCAACAGGGCAGCAATCAGCCCCAGCATTTT | CASSQQGSNQPQHF | NA | TRBJ1-5 | NA | TRBV7-9
TGTGCCAGCAGCCAACGTGTCAGGGATTCTTCACCCCTCCACTTT | CASSQRVRDSSPLHF | NA | TRBJ1-6 | NA | TRBV5-6
TGCGCCAGCAGTCCCGAGCAGGACCTTAGCGGGGGAGAGCAGTACTTC | CASSPEQDLSGGEQYF | NA | TRBJ2-7 | TRBD2 | TRBV4-1
TGTGCCAGTATGGTGGAGGCCCGCACTGAAGCTTTCTTT | CASMVEARTEAFF | NA | TRBJ1-1 | NA | TRBV19